This is a list of T cell receptor beta chains from one sample in a study of CXCR3-negative and CXCR3-positive naive CD8 T cells. TCRdb reanalyzed the 5' RACE reads, giving one entry per CDR3 protein sequence and no DNA. This sample's table has about 150,000 distinct CDR3 sequences. Sequenced material: naive CXCR3+ CD8+ T cells from blood. Receptors originate from a human donor in good health. Some clones in this sample may be carry-over from other donors' samples. The CDR3 runs from the conserved cysteine through the conserved F or W. Fields, in order: CDR3 protein, J gene, V gene.

CSAGGGRVETQYF,TRBJ2-5,TRBV20-1
CASRHVSGNTIYF,TRBJ1-3,TRBV12-3/TRBV12-4
CASSQSEADEETQYF,TRBJ2-5,TRBV23-1
CASSLGRLAGVEQFF,TRBJ2-1,TRBV14
CASSYSPDPPNQPQHF,TRBJ1-5,TRBV6-2/TRBV6-3
CASSLALGQGWNQPQHF,TRBJ1-5,TRBV7-9
CASSSTFRAGGYEQYF,TRBJ2-7,TRBV7-9
CSVEQGIYNEQFF,TRBJ2-1,TRBV29-1
CASSEAGTGYLETQYF,TRBJ2-5,TRBV6-1
CASGLAGALNTGELFF,TRBJ2-2,TRBV27
CSARDWISGSWGDTQYF,TRBJ2-3,TRBV20-1
CSASLVGDQETQYF,TRBJ2-5,TRBV20-1
CASSIGYGANQPQHF,TRBJ1-5,TRBV19
CSVDLGGTEAFF,TRBJ1-1,TRBV29-1
CATSKSGQQETQYF,TRBJ2-5,TRBV15
CSVEGSSGATDTQYF,TRBJ2-3,TRBV29-1
CASSPGLAALQETQYF,TRBJ2-5,TRBV12-3/TRBV12-4
CASSQGGESYEQFF,TRBJ2-1,TRBV4-1
CASSTPTGASYNEQFF,TRBJ2-1,TRBV7-8
CASSLVGGPINEQFF,TRBJ2-1,TRBV28
CASSMFPISGELFF,TRBJ2-2,TRBV19
CASSRKLAGGPGTGELFF,TRBJ2-2,TRBV7-8
CSVEKRIPGELFF,TRBJ2-2,TRBV29-1
CSVGGVGGETQYF,TRBJ2-5,TRBV29-1
CSVEDWNSKRTQYF,TRBJ2-5,TRBV29-1
CASNPSEGDYNEQFF,TRBJ2-1,TRBV19
CASSWIRLAGGIQETQYF,TRBJ2-5,TRBV5-4
CSVLLGGSYEQYF,TRBJ2-7,TRBV29-1
CSVEEFGTAYGYTF,TRBJ1-2,TRBV29-1
CASSYSDGNSPLHF,TRBJ1-6,TRBV6-2/TRBV6-3
CASSQGIGQGSYEQYF,TRBJ2-7,TRBV4-1
CASSLLGQGGYEQYF,TRBJ2-7,TRBV6-5
CASSQTTGLGTEAFF,TRBJ1-1,TRBV4-2
CASSSVWPSYEQYF,TRBJ2-7,TRBV5-5
CASSHLGTGRDSDTQYF,TRBJ2-3,TRBV23-1
CASSLGSLAVQETQYF,TRBJ2-5,TRBV7-9
CASSIASATYEQYF,TRBJ2-7,TRBV19
CASSLGEGGNQPQHF,TRBJ1-5,TRBV5-1
CASSEWTADQPQHF,TRBJ1-5,TRBV25-1
CASSPLGTGQGNEQFF,TRBJ2-1,TRBV18
CASSRDNSYEQYF,TRBJ2-7,TRBV5-6
CASKVKANTEAFF,TRBJ1-1,TRBV5-1
CASSPPGGGRQNTEAFF,TRBJ1-1,TRBV18
CSARDGDRDYEQYF,TRBJ2-7,TRBV20-1
CASSLPLNRAAQYF,TRBJ2-5,TRBV28
CASSRENQETQYF,TRBJ2-5,TRBV7-9
CASGFVGGSYEQYF,TRBJ2-7,TRBV28
CAIQGSGYNSPLHF,TRBJ1-6,TRBV10-3
CASSEWDGSNQPQHF,TRBJ1-5,TRBV4-3
CSGFWVNEQFF,TRBJ2-1,TRBV29-1
CASSVDWGASNEQFF,TRBJ2-1,TRBV9
CSARVVLPSGGNQETQYF,TRBJ2-5,TRBV20-1
CASSTTGATNEKLFF,TRBJ1-4,TRBV2
CASSVVDTPYEQYF,TRBJ2-7,TRBV9
CSVGTGGTEAFF,TRBJ1-1,TRBV29-1
CASSFGGEAFF,TRBJ1-1,TRBV7-9